The TCR beta chain under discussion was sequenced for a study of shared clonotypes between healthy human individuals. In the study overall: The composition of the donors was two women and three men aged 18 to 49.

V dropped 4 bases and J dropped 3 bases, with 22 bases sitting between them. The CDR3 is 17 residues long. Germline assignment: CDR1 SEHNR and CDR2 FQNEAQ (reference sequence). It was tens of millions of PBMCs that unsorted samples used for genomic DNA. Deep was the level at which the assay was run. Profiling relied on immunoSEQ multiplex PCR, and the TCRdb table lists in-frame clones only, not all of them. The sample has 450,000 to 600,000 clones, 70% to 80% seen once; the top ten hold roughly 13%. The TCR comes from a woman aged 40 to 50 in good health. Some clones in this sample may be carry-over from other donors' samples. The material sequenced was PBMCs. V gene TRBV7-9 combines with J gene TRBJ2-7, with D possibly TRBD2 on 6 matching bases. The CDR3 loop reads CASSYKISGEILYEQYF. The CDR3 DNA follows: TGTGCCAGCAGCTACAAAATTAGCGGAGAGATTCTCTACGAGCAGTACTTC. The complete variable domain, with remaining parts taken from reference TRBV7-9 and TRBJ2-7, reads DTGVSQNPRHKITKRGQNVTFRCDPISEHNRLYWYRQTLGQGPEFLTYFQNEAQLEKSRLLSDRFSAERPKGSFSTLEIQRTEQGDSAMYLCASSYKISGEILYEQYFGPGTRLTVT.